A selection of T cell receptor beta chains follows, all from one sample in a study of early T cells in non-severe SARS-CoV-2 infection. TCRdb reprocessed the 5' RACE reads with MiXCR, giving one entry per CDR3 protein. Of 60,000 to 75,000 distinct CDR3 sequences listed, roughly an eighth are singletons. This specimen consisted of whole blood, obtained at baseline. The receptors here all came from an adult who was a healthcare worker with PCR-confirmed SARS-CoV-2 infection or an uninfected control (not recorded which). The conserved cysteine and the conserved F or W are not part of the CDR3 here. Each record gives: J gene, V gene, CDR3 protein.

>TRBJ1-6|TRBV7-3
ASSSTGRSNSPLH
>TRBJ2-7|TRBV20-1
SATLVHEQY
>TRBJ1-1|TRBV2
ATSAGNTNRIEAF
>TRBJ2-1|TRBV15
ATSPARLAGRNEQF
>TRBJ2-7|TRBV6-5
ASSYSITVSSYEQY
>TRBJ1-5|TRBV19
ASDGGGVKGQPQH
>TRBJ2-7|TRBV4-3
ASSQWGDSDYEQY
>TRBJ2-3|TRBV20-1
SAKTGDNTDTQY
>TRBJ2-5|TRBV6-5
ASSYDWSALETQY
>TRBJ2-5|TRBV29-1
SVGTGAGETQY
>TRBJ2-5|TRBV4-1
ASSQDLGLRTSVQETQY
>TRBJ2-7|TRBV9
ASSVAVTANSYEQY
>TRBJ2-1|TRBV30
AWSRDRGPWEQF
>TRBJ2-7|TRBV11-2
ASSSQSGGEQY
>TRBJ2-7|TRBV5-1
ASSLALGGGYEQY
>TRBJ2-1|TRBV18
ASFKTQGAGYNEQF
>TRBJ2-7|TRBV29-1
SVSSVLYEQY
>TRBJ2-1|TRBV20-1
SGSGIYNEQF
>TRBJ2-5|TRBV27
ASSSYGTQY
>TRBJ1-1|TRBV18
ASSPYSTEAF
>TRBJ1-6|TRBV20-1
SAYDQGRLYNSPLH
>TRBJ1-6|TRBV12-3/TRBV12-4
ASTRTSPRYNSPLH
>TRBJ2-3|TRBV4-3
ASSQDRGADTQY
>TRBJ1-3|TRBV20-1
SASGGNTIY
>TRBJ1-1|TRBV4-3
ASSQTTRTEAF
>TRBJ2-2|TRBV11-2
ASSLVSGSNTGELF
>TRBJ2-7|TRBV6-4
ASSVGHEY
>TRBJ2-1|TRBV29-1
SVRSQLINEQF
>TRBJ1-1|TRBV19
ASSKGRVHTEAF
>TRBJ2-3|TRBV7-9
ASSSKIAQDTQY
>TRBJ1-2|TRBV7-9
ASSSTGAGYGYT
>TRBJ1-6|TRBV7-2
ASSLYGGKNSPLH
>TRBJ2-5|TRBV2
ASSEASGRAVETQY
>TRBJ2-1|TRBV7-9
ASSPTSRATDEQF
>TRBJ2-3|TRBV4-3
ASRTGDTQY
>TRBJ1-4|TRBV4-1
ASSPEGHTTNEKLF
>TRBJ2-7|TRBV3-1
ASSQATGYEQY
>TRBJ2-5|TRBV5-1
ASSFKGGETQY
>TRBJ1-6|TRBV10-3
AIRDRESSPLH
>TRBJ2-7|TRBV7-6
ASSLVLAGAPYLH
>TRBJ1-4|TRBV28
ASSSSGAGYEKLF
>TRBJ2-3|TRBV4-3
ASSQGVAGGRTDTQY
>TRBJ2-5|TRBV20-1
SARRETQETQY
>TRBJ2-5|TRBV20-1
SARDGRRKETQY
>TRBJ1-1|TRBV3-1
ASTIAGRMNTEAF
>TRBJ2-7|TRBV10-2
ASSNIDEQY
>TRBJ2-1|TRBV7-3
ASSLGPTNYNEQF
>TRBJ2-1|TRBV29-1
SAGTGIEQF
>TRBJ2-7|TRBV7-6
ASSLDPSVGYEQY
>TRBJ2-5|TRBV7-3
ASSPDWEGGTQY
>TRBJ2-5|TRBV3-1
ASSQQGTSGGTQY
>TRBJ2-1|TRBV18
ASSPQQQGSSYNEQF
>TRBJ2-7|TRBV4-1
ASSQESGAPTYEQY
>TRBJ2-1|TRBV7-2
ASSLRSLAGVGNEQF
>TRBJ2-5|TRBV11-2
ASSLSFSLQTQY
>TRBJ2-1|TRBV24-1
ATGQYNEQF
>TRBJ1-1|TRBV25-1
ASSELDGTEAF
>TRBJ2-4|TRBV11-2
ASSLGRRELGKNIQY
>TRBJ2-3|TRBV7-2
ASSLALSTDTQY